These 21 T cell receptor beta chains came from one sample sequenced in a study of blood T cell repertoires in COVID-19. The table came from immunoSEQ multiplex PCR; TCRdb's copy has only in-frame clones and leaves some out. Of 80,000 to 95,000 clones in the sample, 70% to 90% were seen once. Sequences were obtained from peripheral blood. The source is a man in his fifties or sixties with active or convalescent COVID-19.

V is TRBV7-8 and J is TRBJ1-4; 10 bases line up with TRBD1. There are 14 residues in the CDR3. The germline gives CDR1 SGHVS, CDR2 FQNEAQ. V shed 1 base and J 10 bases; nucleotides not matched to a gene: 3. CDR3 residues: CASSLGGQGRKLFF. DNA of the CDR3: TGTGCCAGCAGCTTAGGGGGACAGGGGAGAAAACTGTTTTTT.

The V gene is TRBV4-2, the J gene TRBJ2-7; 7 positions agree with TRBD2. The CDR3 length is 16 residues. Trimming removed 0 bases from V and 1 base from J; junction bases left unmatched: 6. Germline CDR1 and CDR2: LGHNA and YNFKEQ. The CDR3 reads CASSQDRVAGSYEQYF. The CDR3 bases are TGTGCCAGCAGCCAAGATCGGGTAGCGGGTTCCTACGAGCAGTACTTC.

This chain joins TRBV19 and TRBJ1-6; D may be TRBD1 (5 bases). V was pared by 8 bases and J by 7 bases, with 18 bases between. The CDR3 consists of 15 residues. CDR1 is LNHDA and CDR2 is SQIVND in the germline V gene (reference sequence). CDR3 in DNA: TGTGCCAGTGCAGGACAAACCTTCCCAAATTCACCCCTCCACTTT. This encodes CASAGQTFPNSPLHF.

This chain links TRBV12-3 or TRBV12-4 with TRBJ2-1, with TRBD2 as a possible D gene (5 bases). The CDR3 spans 12 residues. The germline V and J ends were trimmed by 5 bases and 3 bases, with 5 bases remaining between them. The DNA of the CDR3 is TGTGCCAGCAGTCGGGACTACAATGAGCAGTTCTTC. Translating it yields CASSRDYNEQFF.

The chain carries TRBV11-2 and TRBJ2-2; D might be TRBD1 (6 bases). Trimming removed 8 bases from V and 7 bases from J, with 23 bases in between. This CDR3 region has 16 residues. CDR1 is SGHAT, CDR2 FQNNGV, per germline. The CDR3 coding sequence is TGTGCCAGCTCCAAACCCGGGACACGAGAGTACGGGGAGCTGTTTTTT. This encodes CASSKPGTREYGELFF.

The chain joins TRBV10-1 to TRBJ2-7; 7 nucleotides agree with TRBD1. The germline gives CDR1 WNHNN, CDR2 SYGVQD (reference sequence). V shed 3 bases and J 1 base; nucleotides not matched to a gene: 9. The CDR3 extends over 16 amino acids. CDR3 amino acids: CASSDRSTGDSYEQYF. The CDR3 nucleotides are TGCGCCAGCAGTGATCGGTCCACAGGGGATTCCTACGAGCAGTACTTC.

V and J are TRBV19 and TRBJ2-1; TRBD2 matches at 8 bases. The CDR3 sequence is 14 residues long. Germline CDR1 reads LNHDA; CDR2 reads SQIVND (reference sequence). The trim removed 6 bases at V and 3 bases at J, leaving 4 bases unmatched. CDR3 protein: CASSPSGFYNEQFF. As DNA, the CDR3 is TGTGCCAGTAGCCCTAGCGGGTTCTACAATGAGCAGTTCTTC. Combining the CDR3 with reference TRBV19 and TRBJ2-1 gives the whole variable domain DGGITQSPKYLFRKEGQNVTLSCEQNLNHDAMYWYRQDPGQGLRLIYYSQIVNDFQKGDIAEGYSVSREKKESFPLTVTSAQKNPTAFYLCASSPSGFYNEQFFGPGTRLTVL.

The chain employs TRBV29-1 and TRBJ2-2; D not resolved. The germline V and J ends were trimmed by 4 bases and 2 bases, with 8 bases remaining between them. The CDR3 covers 13 residues. CDR1 is SQVTM, CDR2 ANQGSEA, per germline. CDR3 DNA: TGCAGCGTTGCCGGGTCTAACACCGGGGAGCTGTTTTTT. This codes for CSVAGSNTGELFF.

This sequence joins TRBV6-6 and TRBJ2-7, with a weak D call TRBD1 (7 bases). With 8 bases removed from V and 1 base from J, the gap between germline ends came to 21 bases. This CDR3 comprises 16 residues. Germline V lookup: CDR1 MNHNY, CDR2 SVGAGI (reference sequence). CDR3 DNA sequence: TGTGCCAGCCGGGACTCCGGGACAGCCACTTCCTACGAGCAGTACTTC. As protein: CASRDSGTATSYEQYF.

This chain joins TRBV6-5 and TRBJ1-5, with 7 bases matching TRBD1. In germline, CDR1 is MNHEY, CDR2 SVGAGI. There are 14 residues in the CDR3. V lost 7 bases and J lost 2; bases outside the gene matches: 5. The CDR3 spells CASTKDRGNQPQHF. DNA for the CDR3: TGTGCCAGCACGAAAGACAGGGGCAATCAGCCCCAGCATTTT.

J is TRBJ2-7 and V is TRBV7-2; a weak D match, TRBD1 (6 bases). This CDR3 is built from 14 residues. V was shortened by 4 bases and J by 2 bases, with 12 bases between the two germline ends. CDR1 SGHTA and CDR2 FQGNSA come from the germline V gene. The CDR3 DNA reads as TGTGCCAGCAGCTCAGGGGAAAAAACCTACGAGCAGTACTTC. This encodes CASSSGEKTYEQYF.

The V and J genes are TRBV7-2 and TRBJ2-7; 11 bases map to TRBD2. In germline, CDR1 is SGHTA, CDR2 FQGNSA. The J segment lost 3 bases and the V segment lost 6 bases, leaving 10 bases of the junction unmatched. The CDR3 is made up of 16 amino acids. The CDR3 DNA follows: TGTGCCAGCAGACTTACTAGCGGGGGTACGTTCTACGAGCAGTACTTC. It specifies CASRLTSGGTFYEQYF.

The V call is TRBV6-5, the J call TRBJ2-3, with 7 bases that match TRBD1. Germline V gene data show CDR1 as MNHEY and CDR2 as SVGAGI. The CDR3 totals 15 residues. The ends lost 7 bases at V and 3 bases at J; junction bases unmatched: 10. The CDR3 region is CASKRPGQTTDTQYF. The CDR3 DNA reads as TGTGCCAGCAAGAGACCGGGACAGACAACAGATACGCAGTATTTT.

The chain carries TRBV6-5 and TRBJ2-2; D perhaps matches TRBD2 (5 bases). This CDR3 contains 12 residues. V lost 5 bases and J lost 6, with 7 bases in between. Germline V lookup: CDR1 MNHEY, CDR2 SVGAGI. The CDR3 reads CASSQRAGELFF. The CDR3 DNA reads TGTGCCAGCAGTCAGAGGGCCGGGGAGCTGTTTTTT.

The V and J genes are TRBV19 and TRBJ1-3, with TRBD1 matching 7 bases. Germline assignment: CDR1 LNHDA and CDR2 SQIVND (reference sequence). The V gene end was trimmed by 1 base and the J gene end by 2 bases; junction bases not matched to a gene: 5. CDR3 length: 16 residues. CDR3 residues: CASSIGPGTAGNTIYF. Written as DNA, the CDR3 is TGTGCCAGTAGTATAGGCCCCGGGACAGCTGGAAACACCATATATTTT.

The J gene is TRBJ1-1, the V gene TRBV21-1. TRBV21-1 is listed as a pseudogene. The CDR3 is 14 residues long. CDR3 sequence reads: CASTQLADYTEAFF. CDR3 coding DNA: TGTGCCAGCACCCAATTAGCGGATTACACTGAAGCTTTCTTT.

This sequence joins TRBV18 and TRBJ2-7; D uncertain. Trimming shortened V by 5 bases and J by 4 bases, and 6 bases separated the two germline ends. The CDR3 consists of 11 residues. Per the germline V gene, CDR1 is KGHSH and CDR2 is LQKENI. The DNA of the CDR3 is TGTGCCAGCTCAACCGGGTACGAGCAGTACTTC. Translation gives CASSTGYEQYF.

The rearrangement uses TRBV28 and TRBJ2-7; TRBD1 matches 7 bases. This CDR3 is built from 16 residues. Trimming removed 5 bases from V and 3 bases from J; junction bases left unmatched: 13. Germline V gene data show CDR1 as MDHEN and CDR2 as SYDVKM. The CDR3 DNA reads as TGTGCCAGCAGTCCCCCCCTGGGACAGCTGGGCTACGAGCAGTACTTC. This codes for CASSPPLGQLGYEQYF.

This clone was counted a few times. This chain links TRBV7-2 with TRBJ1-5, with unresolved D. This CDR3 comprises 13 residues. Per germline, CDR1 SGHTA and CDR2 FQGNSA. V gave up 5 bases and J gave up 0 bases, with 5 bases separating them. The chain's CDR3 is CASSRGSNQPQHF. The CDR3 DNA reads TGTGCCAGCAGCCGGGGTAGCAATCAGCCCCAGCATTTT.

The chain couples TRBV15 to TRBJ2-7; 7 positions agree with TRBD1. V trimming: 4 bases; J trimming: 0 bases; junction bases outside the gene matches: 9. The CDR3 runs 16 residues. Germline lookup yields CDR1 LNHNV and CDR2 YYDKDF (reference sequence). As DNA, the CDR3 is TGTGCCACCAGCAAAGCCGGGACAGTCCACTCCTACGAGCAGTACTTC. It encodes CATSKAGTVHSYEQYF. Drawing the rest from reference TRBV15 and TRBJ2-7, the complete variable domain is DAMVIQNPRYQVTQFGKPVTLSCSQTLNHNVMYWYQQKSSQAPKLLFHYYDKDFNNEADTPDNFQSRRPNTSFCFLDIRSPGLGDTAMYLCATSKAGTVHSYEQYFGPGTRLTVT.

The chain employs TRBV7-2 and TRBJ2-7; 7 positions agree with TRBD2. The CDR3 is 15 residues long. The germline V gene encodes CDR1 SGHTA and CDR2 FQGNSA. After removal of 2 bases from V and 1 base from J, the junction contained 5 bases not matched to a gene. The DNA of the CDR3 is TGTGCCAGCAGCTTATGGGCGGGGGTGTCCTACGAGCAGTACTTC. It translates to CASSLWAGVSYEQYF.